These 26 T cell receptor beta chains came from one sample sequenced in a study of vaccination and CD4 T cells after COVID-19. Described treatment: roughly 10-day PBMC culture with coronavirus spike peptide pools or control peptides (ViraFEST assay). These receptors have no identified antigens. The study sequenced cultured CD4+ T cell DNA using the Oncomine TCR Beta short-read assay. TCRdb reanalysed the PCR reads using MiXCR and keeps one entry per CDR3 protein. This sample has about 20,000 distinct CDR3 sequences, with roughly 40% found just once. The sequences come from CD4+ T cells from blood, cultured in vitro, collected before SARS-CoV-2 vaccination. The receptors come from a human donor who received a COVID-19 vaccine.

This clonotype was counted once. The DNA of the CDR3 is TGTGCCAGCAGCTTTGGCGGGGGGGCCAGATACAATGAGCAGTTCTTC. It translates to CASSFGGGARYNEQFF. The chain joins TRBV7-2 to TRBJ2-1, with 9 positions matching TRBD2. The ends lost 3 bases at V and 4 bases at J; junction bases unmatched: 7. The CDR3 runs to 16 residues. Per the germline V gene, CDR1 is SGHTA and CDR2 is FQGNSA.

The chain carries TRBV5-6 and TRBJ2-6; D is uncertain. V lost 2 bases and J lost 0, with 9 bases in between. The CDR3 contains 16 residues. CDR1 and CDR2 from the germline V gene are SGHDT and YYEEEE. CDR3 protein: CASSFPRDSGANVLTF. CDR3 DNA sequence: TGTGCCAGCAGCTTCCCTAGGGACTCTGGGGCCAACGTCCTGACTTTC. Full variable domain (outside the CDR3, taken from reference TRBV5-6 and TRBJ2-6): DAGVTQSPTHLIKTRGQQVTLRCSPKSGHDTVSWYQQALGQGPQFIFQYYEEEERQRGNFPDRFSGHQFPNYSSELNVNALLLGDSALYLCASSFPRDSGANVLTFGAGSRLTVL.

V and J are TRBV30 and TRBJ2-7; no reliable D call. Deletions cut 1 base from V and 7 bases from J, with 14 bases between. This CDR3 has 13 amino acids. Germline V lookup: CDR1 GTSNPN, CDR2 SVGIG (reference sequence). The DNA for the CDR3 is TGTGCCTGGAGTGGGACCCCGGTTCGGGAGCAGTACTTC. Translated, it gives CAWSGTPVREQYF.

The chain has TRBV19 and TRBJ1-1; D gene ambiguous. V was cut by 5 bases and J by 2 bases, with 9 bases left in between. This CDR3 comprises 13 residues. The germline V gene has CDR1 LNHDA and CDR2 SQIVND (reference sequence). The CDR3 nucleotides read TGTGCCAGTAGTGGGATCACCAACACTGAAGCTTTCTTT. Protein product: CASSGITNTEAFF. Filled out from reference TRBV19 and TRBJ1-1, the complete variable domain reads DGGITQSPKYLFRKEGQNVTLSCEQNLNHDAMYWYRQDPGQGLRLIYYSQIVNDFQKGDIAEGYSVSREKKESFPLTVTSAQKNPTAFYLCASSGITNTEAFFGQGTRLTVV.

This clonotype was observed a few times. The rearrangement links TRBV20-1 to TRBJ1-5; 7 bases fit TRBD1. Losses at the gene ends were 0 bases for V and 0 bases for J; bases not matched to a gene: 5. Germline loops: CDR1 DFQATT, CDR2 SNEGSKA (reference sequence). The CDR3 length is 16 residues. For the CDR3, the DNA is TGCAGTGCTAGAGAGCCCAGGGGGGGTAGCAATCAGCCCCAGCATTTT. Protein product: CSAREPRGGSNQPQHF.

The rearrangement links TRBV12-3 or TRBV12-4 to TRBJ1-1; 7 positions match TRBD1. V dropped 5 bases and J dropped 3; count of bases not matched to a gene: 3. The length of the CDR3 is 13 residues. The chain's CDR3 is CASSRTGDTEAFF. The CDR3 region has the DNA TGTGCCAGCAGTCGAACAGGGGACACTGAAGCTTTCTTT.

This clonotype was counted only a few times. The J gene is TRBJ2-7, the V gene TRBV30, with no clear D. The CDR3 runs 13 residues. V was trimmed by 2 bases and J by 0 bases, leaving 8 bases between them. Germline V gene data show CDR1 as GTSNPN and CDR2 as SVGIG (reference sequence). CDR3 sequence (DNA): TGTGCCTGGAGTCGGGCATCCTCCTACGAGCAGTACTTC. Protein product: CAWSRASSYEQYF. Full variable domain (missing parts from reference TRBV30 and TRBJ2-7): SQTIHQWPATLVQPVGSPLSLECTVEGTSNPNLYWYRQAAGRGLQLLFYSVGIGQISSEVPQNLSASRPQDRQFILSSKKLLLSDSGFYLCAWSRASSYEQYFGPGTRLTVT.

The V and J genes are TRBV5-1 and TRBJ2-7; D is perhaps TRBD1 or TRBD2 (5 bases each). Per germline, CDR1 SGHRS and CDR2 YFSETQ. The CDR3 extends over 12 amino acids. The V and J ends lost 5 bases and 4 bases respectively, with 10 bases between them. The CDR3 DNA is TGCGCCAGCAGTGAGGGGTTTTACGAGCAGTACTTC. This sequence encodes CASSEGFYEQYF.

This clonotype was detected only a few times. This sequence joins TRBV24-1 and TRBJ1-1; D remains ambiguous. Trimming stripped 7 bases from V and 4 bases from J, with 6 bases between. Germline V CDR1 and CDR2: KGHDR, SFDVKD. This CDR3 spans 11 amino acids. The CDR3 loop reads CATSSGTEAFF. In nucleotides, the CDR3 is TGTGCCACCAGCAGCGGCACTGAAGCTTTCTTT.

The chain is built from TRBV5-5 and TRBJ1-5; D remains ambiguous. The CDR3 runs to 14 residues. V was clipped by 0 bases and J by 7 bases, with 11 bases between them. CDR1 SGHKS and CDR2 YYEKEE come from the germline V gene (reference sequence). The CDR3 loop reads CASSLGPGPQPQHF. The CDR3 DNA follows: TGTGCCAGCAGCTTGGGGCCGGGTCCCCAGCCCCAGCATTTT.

This clonotype was detected only a few times. This sequence joins TRBV12-3 or TRBV12-4 and TRBJ2-5; the D gene is possibly TRBD1 (5 bases). Trimming stripped 1 base from V and 2 bases from J, with 11 bases between. CDR3 length equals 15 residues. CDR3 amino acids: CASSLGGALQETQYF. The CDR3 coding sequence is TGTGCCAGCAGTTTAGGTGGGGCCCTGCAAGAGACCCAGTACTTC.

The chain employs TRBV6-5 and TRBJ2-3; 10 bases are shared with TRBD1. Germline V lookup: CDR1 MNHEY, CDR2 SVGAGI. Germline trimming cut 0 bases from V and 3 bases from J; bases unmatched to any gene: 3. There are 16 residues in the CDR3. CDR3 sequence (DNA): TGTGCCAGCAGTTACTCCCGGACAGGGGGAACAGATACGCAGTATTTT. Amino acids: CASSYSRTGGTDTQYF.

This clonotype was counted a few times. V gene TRBV6-5 combines with J gene TRBJ1-2; 10 bases match TRBD1. Trimming cost V 2 bases and J 2 bases; bases outside gene matches: 14. The CDR3 consists of 19 residues. Germline CDR1 reads MNHEY; CDR2 reads SVGAGI. The CDR3 protein is CASSYDGTGDFLENYGYTF. The CDR3 DNA follows: TGTGCCAGCAGTTACGATGGGACAGGGGATTTTTTAGAGAACTATGGCTACACCTTC.

The chain employs TRBV11-2 and TRBJ2-7; 8 bases agree with TRBD1. The CDR3 has 15 amino acids. With V trimmed by 5 bases and J by 6 bases, 12 bases remained unmatched. Germline CDR1 reads SGHAT; CDR2 reads FQNNGV. The CDR3 loop is CASSAHQGAQGEQYF. The CDR3 DNA reads TGTGCCAGCAGCGCCCACCAGGGGGCGCAGGGCGAGCAGTACTTC.

V is TRBV15 and J is TRBJ1-5; D gene ambiguous. V was cut by 3 bases and J by 9 bases, with 21 bases left in between. CDR1 is LNHNV and CDR2 is YYDKDF in the germline V gene (reference sequence). This CDR3 region has 16 residues. This chain's CDR3 is CATSSTAFGYLAPQHF. The CDR3 region has the DNA TGTGCCACCAGCAGCACTGCTTTTGGGTATCTCGCGCCCCAGCATTTT.

This sequence joins TRBV20-1 and TRBJ1-2; D is ambiguous. With 0 bases removed from V and 0 bases from J, the gap between germline ends came to 11 bases. There are 15 residues in the CDR3. Germline CDR1 is DFQATT and CDR2 is SNEGSKA (reference sequence). CDR3 protein: CSARDLVEANYGYTF. The CDR3 DNA reads as TGCAGTGCTAGAGATCTGGTAGAAGCTAACTATGGCTACACCTTC.

This clonotype has only a few counts. The chain links TRBV18 to TRBJ1-5, with D unclear. The CDR3 is 13 amino acids. The germline gives CDR1 KGHSH, CDR2 LQKENI. The V gene lost 5 bases and the J gene lost 7 bases, with 12 bases spanning the gap. The DNA of the CDR3 is TGTGCCAGCTCAGGGGTTGGGCGCCAGCCCCAGCATTTT. As protein: CASSGVGRQPQHF.

V gene TRBV21-1 combines with J gene TRBJ2-7; TRBD1 is taken as the D call from the table, unchecked against the DNA. TRBV21-1 is tagged as a pseudogene. The CDR3 extends over 17 amino acids. This CDR3 is CASSKAEGHPSDYEQYF. CDR3 coding DNA: TGTGCCAGCAGCAAAGCCGAGGGACACCCGAGCGACTACGAGCAGTACTTC.

This clonotype showed up just a few times. This chain joins TRBV5-1 and TRBJ2-3; TRBD1 or TRBD2 may be the D gene (5 bases each). The CDR3 loop spans 15 amino acids. The V end lost 2 bases, the J end lost 2 bases, and 12 bases lay between the germline ends. Per germline, CDR1 SGHRS and CDR2 YFSETQ. This chain's CDR3 is CASSFEGPNTDTQYF. The CDR3 coding sequence is TGCGCCAGCAGCTTCGAGGGGCCTAACACAGATACGCAGTATTTT.

This clonotype was counted only a few times. The J gene is TRBJ2-7, the V gene TRBV19, with D maybe TRBD1 (5 bases). V lost 6 bases to trimming and J lost 5 bases, with 20 bases between them. The CDR3 has 15 residues. The germline CDR1 and CDR2 sequences are LNHDA and SQIVND (reference sequence). The chain's CDR3 is CASRGAAGLINEQYF. In DNA form, the CDR3 reads TGTGCCAGTAGAGGTGCGGCAGGGTTAATCAACGAGCAGTACTTC.

The rearrangement joins TRBV6-5 to TRBJ2-6, with D possibly being TRBD1 or TRBD2 (6 bases each). The CDR3 has 19 residues. Germline CDR1 reads MNHEY; CDR2 reads SVGAGI. V lost 3 bases and J lost 0, with 18 bases in between. The chain's CDR3 is CASSYLRGLTRSGANVLTF. The CDR3 DNA follows: TGTGCCAGCAGTTATCTCAGGGGACTCACCCGCTCTGGGGCCAACGTCCTGACTTTC.

The table lists this clonotype with a few counts. The chain recombines TRBV20-1 with TRBJ1-5, with 7 bases identical to TRBD1. This CDR3 contains 15 residues. The V and J ends lost 6 bases and 3 bases, in that order; junction bases with no gene match: 11. The germline V gene encodes CDR1 DFQATT and CDR2 SNEGSKA (reference sequence). The chain's CDR3 is CSARRVDRDNQPQHF. DNA of the CDR3: TGCAGTGCACGGCGAGTTGACAGGGACAATCAGCCCCAGCATTTT.

The CDR3 DNA reads as TGTGCCAGCAGCTTAACAGGGGTCGGGTATGGCTACACCTTC. Translated, it gives CASSLTGVGYGYTF. The chain is built from TRBV7-9 and TRBJ1-2; TRBD1 matches 7 bases. The CDR3 sequence is 14 residues long. Germline V gene data show CDR1 as SEHNR and CDR2 as FQNEAQ (reference sequence). Losses at the gene ends were 2 bases for V and 5 bases for J; bases not matched to a gene: 5. The variable domain in full, with the rest retrieved from reference TRBV7-9 and TRBJ1-2, is DTGVSQNPRHKITKRGQNVTFRCDPISEHNRLYWYRQTLGQGPEFLTYFQNEAQLEKSRLLSDRFSAERPKGSFSTLEIQRTEQGDSAMYLCASSLTGVGYGYTFGSGTRLTVV.

The V call is TRBV19, the J call TRBJ2-7, with D perhaps being TRBD1 or TRBD2 (5 bases each). Germline-derived CDR1 and CDR2 are LNHDA and SQIVND (reference sequence). Trimming removed 6 bases at V and 1 base at J, with 13 bases between. CDR3 length equals 14 residues. The DNA of the CDR3 is TGTGCCAGTAGGGGGACGGGCCCATCCTACGAGCAGTACTTC. It yields the protein CASRGTGPSYEQYF.

The rearrangement joins TRBV20-1 to TRBJ1-5, with D uncertain. Trimming pared 1 base from V and 6 bases from J, leaving 13 bases between. The CDR3 runs 14 residues. Germline loops: CDR1 DFQATT, CDR2 SNEGSKA (reference sequence). CDR3 in DNA: TGCAGTGCTAGAGTAATGGAGGGAAGTCAGCCCCAGCATTTT. Protein product: CSARVMEGSQPQHF.

This clonotype was seen only a few times. The rearrangement joins TRBV19 to TRBJ1-5; D is uncertain. This CDR3 contains 12 residues. Trimming took 3 bases from V and 3 from J, leaving 3 bases between them. From germline, CDR1 is LNHDA and CDR2 SQIVND (reference sequence). CDR3 sequence: CASSISNQPQHF. The CDR3 bases are TGTGCCAGTAGTATCTCCAATCAGCCCCAGCATTTT.